This entry is about one T cell receptor beta chain. The target antigen is unknown. The data originate from a study of T-cell memory formation after mild COVID-19. Study-wide findings and caveats: Day 15 to 85 contracting clones showed balanced CD4/CD8; day 15 to 37 expanders favored CD4+.

TCRdb recomputed calls from the 5' RACE reads with MiXCR, one row per CDR3 protein. This sample has approximately 350,000 distinct CDR3 sequences, with roughly 13% found just once. This CDR3 has 12 amino acids. The V end lost 0 bases, the J end lost 5 bases, and 5 bases lay between the germline ends. In germline, CDR1 is SGHDT, CDR2 YYEEEE. The genes are TRBV5-6 and TRBJ2-5; D gene uncertain. Sequencing was done on a sample of PBMCs or a T cell subset sorted from them (not recorded which). This sequence originates from a man in his late teens or twenties who had mild COVID-19 (a few samples of this study predate the infection). Cell type and time point are not known. This chain's CDR3 is CASSLAQETQYF. CDR3 DNA sequence: TGTGCCAGCAGCTTGGCACAGGAGACCCAGTACTTC.